This TCR beta chain was captured in a study of blood T cell repertoires in COVID-19. Study-level background: Whether acute or convalescent, the COVID-19 samples came from the United States, Italy and Spain. T cells, B-cell-depleted T cells, or PBMCs supplied cDNA or gDNA.

Study processing details: Estimates of nucleated cell counts were drawn from the amplification of reference gene primers. Sequenced by immunoSEQ multiplex PCR; TCRdb stores in-frame clones only, minus some. That table gives V, J and clone size, and the DNA gave D and trimming. Among about 240,000 clones listed, about 83% were seen once. Trimming removed 8 bases at V and 8 bases at J, with 12 bases between. The CDR3 is made up of 11 amino acids. This chain joins TRBV12-3 or TRBV12-4 and TRBJ1-1; weak D call: TRBD1 (5 bases). The TCR was taken from a man aged 30 to 45 who had recovered from COVID-19. What was sequenced was peripheral blood. CDR3 residues: CASATGPEAFF. The CDR3 nucleotides read TGTGCCAGCGCTACAGGACCCGAAGCTTTCTTT.